This TCR beta chain derives from a study of long-term antiretroviral therapy in people with HIV (dated by TCRdb to the early 2020s). In the study overall: The earliest samples were collected approximately a decade before the 2015 WHO recommendation for immediate ART, a period when ART was typically delayed until CD4 counts fell. A total of under 250 cryopreserved PBMC samples were contributed to the cohort by 30 adults with confirmed HIV infection, with samples collected serially over a mean of around 6 years (range 1-12). Of the 30 to 35 participants with HIV, more than 10 were female. A retrospective serial study tested whether changes in peripheral blood TRB repertoire composition and diversity were associated with ART initiation and durable HIV suppression. No cross-contamination during QIAcube processing was seen in test extractions of a monoclonal T-cell line run alongside 25 to 35 polyclonal samples.

Sequencing of the TRB variable region was done with the immunoSEQ hsTCRB v3.0 assay at survey level resolution. The target sequencing depth for TRB was 40,000-50,000 T-cell genomes per sample. Pooled TRB libraries were sequenced on an Illumina MiSeq with a v3 150-cycle kit. The authors' pipeline ran thus. Repertoire analysis was performed in R inside a reproducible Nextflow workflow that covered QC, data transformation and analysis. LymphoSeq2, an R package for exploring AIRR-Seq data, was used to implement the custom analyses. A handful of samples that produced fewer than 5000 total TRB sequences were removed, so fewer than 200 HIV repertoires were analyzed. Among the approximately 190 retained HIV repertoires, more than 55 were collected before ART initiation and 120 to 140 after ART initiation. Repertoires were downsampled to 5000 TRB nucleotide sequences, and summary statistics were averaged over 100 downsampling iterations. The analysis kept only TRB sequences whose CDR3 regions were at least seven amino acids long. Two measures captured diversity: a Shannon entropy-derived clonality score and the Gini coefficient. Repertoire networks linked the top 5000 CDR3 amino acid sequences whenever two sequences differed by an edit distance of one. Antigen specificity groups and MHC restriction were predicted for TRB CDR3 amino acid sequences with GLIPH2. Known CMV, EBV, HIV or tissue antigen associations were flagged by matching CDR3 amino acid sequences against VDJdb and McPAS-TCR. Pre-ART, post-ART and control groups were compared with Wilcoxon signed-rank tests and Holm-Bonferroni correction. Not all clones reach the TCRdb copy of this immuneACCESS table, which keeps in-frame sequences only. Checked studies attribute under half of the gap to unresolved V genes and leave the rest unexplained. The DNA gave D and trimming, while V, J and clone size come from that table. A total of under 14,000 clones appear in this sample, approximately 85% of them only once. The ten largest clones capture about 20% of the sample.

Note on this clone: Its cognate antigen has yet to be identified. No base qualities exist here, and no much larger clone lies one base off it.

Broader findings and caveats from the paper: Because pre-ART samples had limited cell numbers, profiling was done on unsorted PBMC rather than on sorted CD4+ and CD8+ T cells. The samples span the years 2004 to 2017, and the ART regimens used at that time may not be as effective as current regimens. Inferences about post-ART repertoire changes were limited because no data were available on ART adherence, viral resistance or therapy changes. ART initiation was associated with a significant increase in TRB diversity, but diversity stayed significantly below transplant donor controls even after long-term ART. Because PBMC availability was limited, only the TCR beta chain was sequenced, with no alpha chain pairing. HIV repertoires had narrower CDR3 length ranges than controls, and the network structure suggested an antigen-experienced repertoire that shifted only slightly toward naive after ART. Expanded TRB clones identified before ART initiation dominated the repertoire at all time points, although this dominance fluctuated and declined in many PLHIV after ART.

Participants were included only if at least one PBMC sample before ART initiation and at least two post-ART samples were available. Every participant with HIV received treatment in the United States of America. Before DNA extraction, cryopreserved samples containing roughly 1-10 million PBMC were thawed and washed. At the time of the earliest PBMC sample, participants with HIV were aged between roughly 20 and 60 years. Per participant, PBMC samples came from 1-4 timepoints prior to ART initiation and 2-8 timepoints following ART initiation, for a median of 7 samples. Serial HIV viral load, CD4+ T-cell count, ART history and demographic data were obtained for every participant. Genomic DNA was extracted from unsorted PBMC with a Qiagen kit on a QIAcube, processed in batches of 12 samples. This clonotype was sampled from a man aged 35 to 55 with HIV. Sample: unsorted PBMCs, taken 1.8 years after starting antiretroviral therapy.

Read as DNA, the sequence is TGTGCCATCAGTGGGGGCCACCAGGGGGGAGGCTACACCTTC. Its protein reads: CAISGGHQGGGYTF. This sequence uses TRBV10-3 and TRBJ1-2; 7 of the junction bases match TRBD1. Including the terminal cysteine and phenylalanine, the CDR3 comprises 14 residues. Only the CDR3 portion is preserved as DNA: 42 bases, with reading frame beginning at the first base. V trim: 4 bases; J trim: 8 bases; unmatched bases: 10. Based on the germline V gene, the CDR1 and CDR2 sequences are ENHRY and SYGVKD.